A single sample is the source of the 26 T cell receptor beta chains below, sequenced in a study of cytomegalovirus exposure and HLA in healthy donors. PCR amplification relied on 60 Vbeta primers (plus 13 Jbeta primers). Repertoires were generated with immunoSEQ multiplex PCR, while TCRdb's copy carries only in-frame clones and drops some. The repertoire holds 100,000 to 150,000 clones, with around 70% as singletons. Sample: PBMCs. The receptors originated from a woman in her thirties or forties in good health and CMV-seropositive.

In the case of this clone: One junction end does not reproduce the germline sequence, and a read error may be involved. J is TRBJ2-5 and V is TRBV7-9; 8 positions match TRBD2. The J call is doubtful: the DNA matches TRBJ2-7 better. CDR3 length: 13 amino acids. CDR1 is SEHNR and CDR2 is FQNEAQ in the germline V gene (reference sequence). The chain's CDR3 is CAISGGLTYEQYF. The DNA for the CDR3 is TGTGCCATCAGCGGGGGACTCACCTACGAGCAGTACTTC.

This clone was counted a few times. This sequence joins TRBV7-8 and TRBJ1-5; D gene unclear. Trimming left V 5 bases short and J 1 base short, with 9 bases between. This CDR3 has 14 residues. The germline V gene has CDR1 SGHVS and CDR2 FQNEAQ. The CDR3 loop is CASSQKVSNQPQHF. DNA for the CDR3: TGTGCCAGCAGCCAGAAAGTAAGCAATCAGCCCCAGCATTTT.

The CDR3 sequence: CASTFGASGGTHTQYF. CDR3 in DNA: TGTGCCAGCACCTTTGGGGCCAGCGGGGGGACACATACGCAGTATTTT. V and J are TRBV6-6 and TRBJ2-3; 9 nucleotides match TRBD2. This CDR3 is 16 amino acids long. V trimming: 7 bases; J trimming: 7 bases; junction bases outside the gene matches: 15. From germline, CDR1 is MNHNY and CDR2 SVGAGI (reference sequence).

The sample holds a few counts of this clone. The chain employs TRBV15 and TRBJ2-7; TRBD2 matches at 9 bases. Per the germline V gene, CDR1 is LNHNV and CDR2 is YYDKDF (reference sequence). Trimming at V came to 0 bases and at J to 1 base, leaving 7 bases not matched to a gene. This CDR3 is built from 17 residues. In nucleotides, the CDR3 is TGTGCCACCAGCAGAGAAAGTAGCGGGAGTAGGTCCTACGAGCAGTACTTC. This codes for CATSRESSGSRSYEQYF. The full variable domain, completed using reference TRBV15 and TRBJ2-7, is DAMVIQNPRYQVTQFGKPVTLSCSQTLNHNVMYWYQQKSSQAPKLLFHYYDKDFNNEADTPDNFQSRRPNTSFCFLDIRSPGLGDTAMYLCATSRESSGSRSYEQYFGPGTRLTVT.

This clone occurred a few times. V is TRBV4-3 and J is TRBJ1-1; D is ambiguous. Germline CDR1 and CDR2: LGHNA and YSLEER. Trimming cost V 1 base and J 4 bases, with 13 bases left between them. The CDR3 is 15 residues long. CDR3 sequence: CASSQGAKEGTEAFF. CDR3 DNA: TGCGCCAGCAGCCAAGGCGCCAAAGAGGGCACTGAAGCTTTCTTT.

The chain recombines TRBV7-9 with TRBJ1-2; 7 bases line up with TRBD1. This CDR3 comprises 14 residues. Trimming at V came to 0 bases and at J to 8 bases, leaving 6 bases not matched to a gene. Germline V CDR1 and CDR2: SEHNR, FQNEAQ (reference sequence). The CDR3 DNA follows: TGTGCCAGCAGCTTAGCGGAGGGGGCGACCGGCTACACCTTC. Translation: CASSLAEGATGYTF.

The rearrangement links TRBV9 to TRBJ1-1; D gene uncertain. In germline, CDR1 is SGDLS, CDR2 YYNGEE. CDR3 length equals 17 residues. The V end lost 0 bases, the J end lost 8 bases, and 23 bases lay between the germline ends. DNA for the CDR3: TGTGCCAGCAGCGTAGACCTTCCGGGAGGCCAACGGACCGAAGCTTTCTTT. Translated: CASSVDLPGGQRTEAFF.

The genes are TRBV30 and TRBJ1-5; 7 positions match TRBD1. The CDR3 totals 16 residues. CDR1 is GTSNPN, CDR2 SVGIG, per germline (reference sequence). J gave up 6 bases and V 3 bases, and 14 bases lay outside the gene matches. In DNA, the CDR3 is TGTGCCTGGAGAGCAGGGGGTATCGGGAATGGTCAGCCCCAGCATTTT. Translation: CAWRAGGIGNGQPQHF. Full variable domain (outside the CDR3, taken from reference TRBV30 and TRBJ1-5): SQTIHQWPATLVQPVGSPLSLECTVEGTSNPNLYWYRQAAGRGLQLLFYSVGIGQISSEVPQNLSASRPQDRQFILSSKKLLLSDSGFYLCAWRAGGIGNGQPQHFGDGTRLSIL.

Notes on this clone: An end of the junction differs from the germline gene, which may be a read error. The V and J genes are TRBV5-1 and TRBJ2-7, with 9 bases identical to TRBD1. Germline CDR1 reads SGHRS; CDR2 reads YFSETQ. CDR3 length: 14 amino acids. The CDR3 reads CASTLGWDRAEQYF. CDR3 nucleotides: TGCGCCAGCACCTTGGGATGGGACAGGGCCGAGCAGTACTTC.

This clone was seen only a few times. The gene calls are TRBV28 and TRBJ1-5; no clear D gene. With 6 bases removed from V and 0 bases from J, the gap between germline ends came to 6 bases. CDR1 and CDR2 (germline): MDHEN, SYDVKM. CDR3 size: 13 residues. The CDR3 region has the DNA TGTGCCAGCAGGCAGAATAGCAATCAGCCCCAGCATTTT. This sequence encodes CASRQNSNQPQHF.

Only a few counts were recorded for this clone. This rearrangement joins TRBV7-3 to TRBJ2-3; D gene ambiguous. The CDR3 is 15 amino acids. Germline V gene sequence: CDR1 SGHTA, CDR2 FQGTGA. V gave up 1 base and J gave up 2 bases, with 10 bases separating them. Written as DNA, the CDR3 is TGTGCCAGCAGCTTAAATCCGGGTTCCACAGATACGCAGTATTTT. It is translated as CASSLNPGSTDTQYF. Full variable domain (missing parts from reference TRBV7-3 and TRBJ2-3): GAGVSQTPSNKVTEKGKYVELRCDPISGHTALYWYRQSLGQGPEFLIYFQGTGAADDSGLPNDRFFAVRPEGSVSTLKIQRTERGDSAVYLCASSLNPGSTDTQYFGPGTRLTVL.

This chain links TRBV7-8 with TRBJ1-4, with D possibly being TRBD1 (5 bases). Looked up from germline, CDR1 is SGHVS and CDR2 is FQNEAQ. V was cut by 2 bases and J by 7 bases, with 14 bases left in between. CDR3 length: 15 amino acids. The CDR3 nucleotides read TGTGCCAGCAGCTTATGGGGCAGTCTGGGTGAAAAACTGTTTTTT. Encoded protein: CASSLWGSLGEKLFF.

This chain uses TRBV28 with TRBJ2-7; tentatively, D is TRBD1 (6 bases). This CDR3 is built from 16 residues. The V gene's germline CDR1 is MDHEN and CDR2 SYDVKM. With 4 bases removed from V and 2 bases from J, the gap between germline ends came to 18 bases. CDR3 DNA: TGTGCCAGCAGTTATGACGCCGCAGGGACAACCTACGAGCAGTACTTC. As protein: CASSYDAAGTTYEQYF.

The V and J genes are TRBV2 and TRBJ1-2; D gene uncertain. Germline CDR1 is SNHLY and CDR2 is FYNNEI. This CDR3 is 10 amino acids long. V was pared by 7 bases and J by 6 bases, with 6 bases between. The CDR3 nucleotides are TGTGCCAGCATGAGGGATGGCTACACCTTC. Protein: CASMRDGYTF.

The rearrangement uses TRBV30 and TRBJ1-2; D is ambiguous. The V end was cut by 4 bases, the J end by 5 bases, with 8 bases between. This CDR3 has 11 amino acids. Germline CDR1 GTSNPN, CDR2 SVGIG (reference sequence). CDR3 coding DNA: TGTGCCTGGAAGCCCGGGTATGGCTACACCTTC. It is translated as CAWKPGYGYTF.

CDR3 loop: CASREQGARPDTQYF. As DNA, the CDR3 is TGCGCCAGTCGCGAACAGGGGGCTAGACCAGATACGCAGTATTTT. V and J are TRBV5-1 and TRBJ2-3, with 9 bases identical to TRBD1. The V gene end was trimmed by 8 bases and the J gene end by 4 bases; junction bases not matched to a gene: 11. Germline V gene data show CDR1 as SGHRS and CDR2 as YFSETQ. This CDR3 has 15 amino acids.

This chain connects TRBV6-5 to TRBJ1-2, with 10 bases fitting TRBD1. The CDR3 sequence is 13 residues long. Trimming removed 6 bases from V and 8 bases from J; junction bases left unmatched: 6. CDR1 is MNHEY, CDR2 SVGAGI, per germline. The CDR3 bases are TGTGCCAGCAGCCGCGGGACAGGGGAAGGCTACACCTTC. Translated, it gives CASSRGTGEGYTF.

This chain joins TRBV5-1 and TRBJ1-1, with TRBD1 identical over 11 bases. Losses at the gene ends were 4 bases for V and 0 bases for J; bases not matched to a gene: 2. The germline V gene has CDR1 SGHRS and CDR2 YFSETQ. The CDR3 extends over 15 amino acids. The DNA of the CDR3 is TGCGCCAGCAGCCGGACAGGGGGCATGAACACTGAAGCTTTCTTT. This sequence encodes CASSRTGGMNTEAFF.

This chain links TRBV5-1 with TRBJ1-5; TRBD1 is a possible D gene (6 bases). The CDR3 contains 14 residues. Germline V lookup: CDR1 SGHRS, CDR2 YFSETQ. Trimming took off 1 base at V and 5 bases at J, with 10 bases between the two ends. The CDR3 DNA follows: TGCGCCAGCAGCTTGAAGGCAGGGGATCAGCCCCAGCATTTT. This sequence encodes CASSLKAGDQPQHF.

The count of this clone is one. This rearrangement joins TRBV5-4 to TRBJ1-2; the D gene is possibly TRBD1 (5 bases). This CDR3 has 17 residues. CDR1 and CDR2 from the germline V gene are SGHNT and YYREEE (reference sequence). Trimming cost V 4 bases and J 6 bases, with 25 bases left between them. For the CDR3, the DNA is TGTGCCAGCAGCCAAGGGGCGGAGGGGATTAGTGTAGATGGCTACACCTTC. As protein: CASSQGAEGISVDGYTF.

V is TRBV28 and J is TRBJ2-7; 9 bases are a match to TRBD1. J lost 3 bases, V lost 9 bases, and 6 bases had no gene match. Germline-derived CDR1 and CDR2 are MDHEN and SYDVKM. The CDR3 totals 13 residues. The CDR3 region is CASSGQGHYEQYF. Written as DNA, the CDR3 is TGTGCCAGTTCGGGACAGGGACACTACGAGCAGTACTTC.

For this clone: Relative to the germline gene, one junction end is altered; a read error may explain this. This sequence joins TRBV19 and TRBJ2-1; 11 bases line up with TRBD1. Germline-derived CDR1 and CDR2 are LNHDA and SQIVND (reference sequence). The CDR3 is made up of 14 amino acids. CDR3 amino acids: CANSIGQGATEQFF. The CDR3 coding sequence is TGTGCCAATAGTATCGGACAGGGGGCAACTGAGCAGTTCTTC.

The chain is built from TRBV9 and TRBJ2-1, with 9 bases aligning to TRBD2. This CDR3 is built from 15 residues. Germline V gene sequence: CDR1 SGDLS, CDR2 YYNGEE. Trimming removed 1 base from V and 3 bases from J; junction bases left unmatched: 2. CDR3 nucleotide sequence: TGTGCCAGCAGCGTATTAGCGGGGGTCTACAATGAGCAGTTCTTC. Translated, it gives CASSVLAGVYNEQFF.

The CDR3 is CATSGTSGRPSTINYNEQFF. CDR3 in DNA: TGTGCCACCAGCGGGACTAGCGGGAGGCCGTCTACTATCAACTACAATGAGCAGTTCTTC. The chain links TRBV15 to TRBJ2-1, with 15 bases matching TRBD2. The CDR3 is made up of 20 amino acids. The germline CDR1 and CDR2 sequences are LNHNV and YYDKDF (reference sequence). V trimming: 5 bases; J trimming: 3 bases; junction bases outside the gene matches: 14.

This sequence joins TRBV7-8 and TRBJ2-7, with 15 positions matching TRBD2. J gave up 9 bases and V 3 bases, and 21 bases lay outside the gene matches. Germline V lookup: CDR1 SGHVS, CDR2 FQNEAQ. This CDR3 is built from 20 residues. The CDR3 region has the DNA TGTGCCAGCAGCTTTCCGGGACTAGCGGGGGGCCGTGGACACTACGTCGGGCAGTACTTC. Translating gives CASSFPGLAGGRGHYVGQYF.

This clone was picked up one time. The chain links TRBV5-1 to TRBJ2-1; 10 bases line up with TRBD1. Trimming removed 3 bases from V and 7 bases from J; junction bases left unmatched: 4. This CDR3 is built from 14 residues. Germline values: CDR1 SGHRS, CDR2 YFSETQ. The CDR3 coding sequence is TGCGCCAGCAGCTACGGACAGGGGGGGAATGAGCAGTTCTTC. As protein: CASSYGQGGNEQFF.